This record covers a single T cell receptor (beta chain). The antigen it binds to is not known. Nothing much larger sits one base from this clone, and base qualities are not available. CDR1 is given as MNHEY and CDR2 as SVGAGI, both from the germline V gene. From its cysteine to its phenylalanine, the CDR3 spans 15 amino acids. Left in the record is the CDR3 DNA by itself, 45 bases read in frame from the first base. V is pruned by 5 bases and J by 7 bases, leaving 7 bases of the junction without a gene match. The data derive from a study of human versus mouse CDR3 diversity and MHC coevolution (dated by TCRdb to between 2016 and 2019). Describing the broader study: According to reports, the immunoSEQ assay detects one in 200,000 T cells and minimizes multiplex PCR amplification bias. Across the mouse and human samples, each sample yielded between 0.6 x 10^7 and 1.6 x 10^7 valid reads. The human cohort comprised three healthy volunteer blood donors, one aged 30 to 40, one aged 40 to 49 and one aged 60 to 69 at collection. Human naive CD4 T cell repertoires served as a reference for TCR selection on multiple MHC II alleles, compared against human-TCR-locus transgenic mice with single MHC II.

Fluorescence-activated cell sorting was used to isolate naive CD4 T cells, defined as CD45RO-negative and CD62L-positive, from PBMCs. About 50 ml of fresh peripheral blood was drawn per donor, and PBMCs were isolated by Ficoll density centrifugation. All samples were sorted on a FACSAria III instrument and reached purity above 85%. Summary of the overall study and its limitations: iCHAO1 estimates gave humans the largest TCR beta repertoire, 1.5 million to 2 million clonotypes, attributed likely to selection by multiple MHC II molecules. Among all the groups compared, the lowest clonal inequality scores came from most of the three human donors. Because human T cells were selected on more than five MHC II alleles, repertoire diversity in humans and mice was not considered directly comparable. On average, humans had more CDR3 deletions and insertions than mice, indicating greater exonuclease and TdT activity.

The QIAGEN blood and tissue kit was used to extract genomic DNA from the sorted cells, and that DNA was then quantified on a NanoDrop 1000. Using multiplex PCR of genomic DNA, the immunoSEQ platform deep sequenced and quantified the TCR alpha and beta chains. The authors' analysis ran thus. IMGT gene and region definitions were used for annotation of the TCR sequences. Out-of-frame rearrangements served as a stand-in for the preselection repertoire and were compared with in-frame clonotypes. Repertoire size was estimated with the iCHAO1 estimator supplied with the immunoSEQ platform. A Gini index based on the Lorenz curve was applied to in-frame amino acid clonotypes to measure clonal inequality. The intersect function of the R package tcR was used to count shared clonotypes, and the Jaccard index was used to score similarity. Principal component analysis of V, J and V-J usage frequencies was run with the R prcomp function without normalization. Entries here come from immuneACCESS through TCRdb and include only in-frame sequences with V and J called. Some clones fail to appear in such tables; in the studies checked, an unresolved V gene covers under half of the shortfall, and the cause of the remainder is unknown. From that table come the V and J calls and clone size; the DNA was used to work out D and trimming. Within this sample are just under 60,000 clones, with just under 95% of them counted one time only. Of the sample, approximately 20% is held by the ten largest clones.

The chain couples TRBV6-5 to TRBJ2-2; TRBD1 agrees with 10 junctional bases. Material: naive CD4+ T cells from blood. The sample's cell subset or site label, decoded: CD45RO-negative CD62L-positive naive CD4 T cells. The clonotype was recovered from a person in their sixties or seventies in good health. The CDR3 reads CASSPRDRGGGELFF. At the DNA level, the sequence is TGTGCCAGCAGTCCCCGGGACAGGGGTGGCGGGGAGCTGTTTTTT.